Below, one T cell receptor beta chain is given with its context. The length of the CDR3 is 15 residues. Germline-derived CDR1 and CDR2 are KGHSH and LQKENI. Trimming pared 0 bases from V and 0 bases from J, leaving 8 bases between. TCRdb re-derived calls from the RT-PCR reads in MiXCR, one entry per CDR3 protein. The data hold 500,000 to 550,000 distinct CDR3 sequences, with around a quarter observed a single time. The data stem from a study of response to subunit inactivated influenza vaccine. This sample was shared with a second study, whose subject was T cells expressing NK-cell markers. From that paper: As the method of synthesis, 5'RACE template switching with UMIs yielded TCR beta cDNA.

The V and J genes are TRBV18 and TRBJ1-2; D call uncertain. The clonotype originates from a man aged 50-59 years who received an inactivated influenza vaccine. Sequenced material: CD4+ T cells sorted from PBMCs, taken 11 to 12 days after vaccination. CDR3 in amino acids: CASSPPWSANYGYTF. In DNA, the CDR3 is TGTGCCAGCTCACCACCATGGTCAGCTAACTATGGCTACACCTTC.